The present entry profiles one TCR beta chain with its context. Deletions cut 1 base from V and 8 bases from J, with 8 bases between. The CDR3 covers 12 residues. This entry comes from a study of control samples from healthy donors and cancer patients. TCRdb keeps only in-frame clones here, not all; method: immunoSEQ multiplex PCR. Of 110,000 or so clones detected, roughly 80% appear once; the ten largest clones hold approximately 13%. Specimen: blood. This TCR was recovered from a woman aged 50 to 60 in good health. V and J are TRBV12-3 or TRBV12-4 and TRBJ1-2, with a tentative D call TRBD1 (5 bases). CDR3 coding DNA: TGTGCCAGCAGTTTAGGGGGCGGAGGCTACACCTTC. Amino acid sequence: CASSLGGGGYTF.